This T cell receptor (beta chain) was recovered during a study of regulatory T cells in long-lasting Graves disease. Findings and limits, study-wide: Between persistent patients, a few thousand public clonotypes were shared, exceeding the 966 shared between new patients.

Investigators prepared the TCR beta libraries by applying iRepertoire HTBI primers and Arm-PCR of CDR3 regions. TCRdb re-derived calls from the multiplex PCR reads in MiXCR, one entry per CDR3 protein. The repertoire has some 370,000 distinct CDR3 sequences, approximately 10% of them found once; the top ten carry around 18%. This clonotype was found many times. Its antigen is unidentified. The time point was: newly diagnosed GD, antithyroid drugs for less than 3 months. From RNA extracted from PBMCs, the TCR library was made. Peripheral blood, 8.5 to 10 milliliters per patient, was collected in EDTA tubes. This sample was also put to use in a study of T cells in Graves' hyperthyroidism and ophthalmopathy. This second report adds: These patients, aged 18 to 65, had recently diagnosed hyperthyroidism lasting under 2 months. When the TCR CDR3 underwent first-round RT-PCR, the HTBI primer set was used.

Sequences were derived from peripheral blood mononuclear cells (PBMCs), sampled at new diagnosis, from a patient treated with antithyroid drugs. The sequence came from a woman aged 18-30 years with Graves disease.

CDR3 protein: CASSYTGTYGYTF. CDR3 DNA: TGTGCCAGCAGTTACACAGGGACCTATGGCTACACCTTC. The V call is TRBV6-5, the J call TRBJ1-2; tentatively, D is TRBD1 (6 bases). The CDR3 consists of 13 residues. Germline loops: CDR1 MNHEY, CDR2 SVGAGI. V lost 2 bases to trimming and J lost 4 bases, with 8 bases between them.